The 26 T cell receptor beta chains reported below all come from one sample, sequenced in a study of graft-versus-host responses after intestinal transplantation. The table came from immunoSEQ multiplex PCR; TCRdb's copy has only in-frame clones and leaves some out. In the table there are over 9,000 clones, 88% of which are singletons. The material sequenced was PBMCs, taken approximately 240 days after intestinal transplant. These receptor sequences come from a human patient who received an intestinal transplant, so some T cells may come from the graft donor.

This chain links TRBV6-4 with TRBJ2-3; 7 bases match TRBD2. CDR3 size: 15 residues. V shed 3 bases, J shed 4 bases, and the junction held 7 bases outside the gene matches. Germline values: CDR1 MRHNA, CDR2 SNTAGT. CDR3 region: CASSEAAGDSDTQYF. The DNA for the CDR3 is TGTGCCAGCAGTGAAGCTGCGGGAGATTCAGATACGCAGTATTTT.

The DNA for the CDR3 is TGTGCCAGCACCCTCGGACAGGACTATGGCTACACCTTC. Encoded protein: CASTLGQDYGYTF. The rearrangement links TRBV9 to TRBJ1-2, with 7 bases matching TRBD1. Germline V gene sequence: CDR1 SGDLS, CDR2 YYNGEE. The V gene end was trimmed by 6 bases and the J gene end by 3 bases; junction bases not matched to a gene: 5. The length of the CDR3 is 13 residues.

In this sample, this clone turned up a few times. The chain combines TRBV6-4 with TRBJ2-3; 9 bases align to TRBD2. The J segment lost 0 bases and the V segment lost 5 bases, leaving 0 bases of the junction unmatched. CDR1 and CDR2 (germline): MRHNA, SNTAGT. This CDR3 contains 14 residues. In DNA form, the CDR3 reads TGTGCCAGCAGTAGCGGGAGGAGCACAGATACGCAGTATTTT. Its protein is CASSSGRSTDTQYF.

The rearrangement uses TRBV7-3 and TRBJ2-7; D is possibly TRBD2 (6 bases). The germline gives CDR1 SGHTA, CDR2 FQGTGA. The CDR3 is 13 amino acids. V lost 5 bases, J lost 7 bases, and 15 bases lay in between. Written as DNA, the CDR3 is TGTGCCAGCAGCCTGCAACAGGCGGGAGAGCAGTACTTC. Translation: CASSLQQAGEQYF.

The J gene is TRBJ2-1, the V gene TRBV7-9; 11 bases map to TRBD2. From germline, CDR1 is SEHNR and CDR2 FQNEAQ (reference sequence). This CDR3 spans 16 amino acids. The V segment lost 4 bases and the J segment 5 bases; nucleotides outside the gene matches: 7. The CDR3 spells CASSSILAGVDNEQFF. The CDR3, as DNA: TGTGCCAGCAGCTCCATACTAGCGGGAGTAGACAATGAGCAGTTCTTC.

J is TRBJ1-1 and V is TRBV28; TRBD1 might be the D (5 bases). Trimming removed 6 bases from V and 5 bases from J, with 19 bases in between. Germline loops: CDR1 MDHEN, CDR2 SYDVKM. This CDR3 is 15 amino acids long. CDR3: CASSRVSWGKTEAFF. CDR3 DNA: TGTGCCAGCAGCCGAGTAAGTTGGGGGAAAACTGAAGCTTTCTTT.

This chain uses TRBV5-1 with TRBJ2-3; D possibly matches TRBD1 or TRBD2 (5 bases each). V lost 4 bases and J lost 4, with 10 bases in between. The CDR3 is 13 amino acids. Germline CDR1 SGHRS, CDR2 YFSETQ. CDR3 in amino acids: CASSLMGPDTQYF. CDR3 bases: TGCGCCAGCAGCCTGATGGGACCAGATACGCAGTATTTT.

The chain couples TRBV27 to TRBJ1-4; the match to TRBD1 covers 11 bases. The length of the CDR3 is 16 residues. Germline CDR1 is MNHEY and CDR2 is SMNVEV (reference sequence). The trim removed 1 base at V and 6 bases at J, leaving 4 bases unmatched. Here the CDR3 reads CASSLYGQGADEKLFF. The CDR3 DNA reads TGTGCCAGCAGTTTATACGGACAGGGGGCGGATGAAAAACTGTTTTTT. Full variable domain (remainder filled in from reference TRBV27 and TRBJ1-4): EAQVTQNPRYLITVTGKKLTVTCSQNMNHEYMSWYRQDPGLGLRQIYYSMNVEVTDKGDVPEGYKVSRKEKRNFPLILESPSPNQTSLYFCASSLYGQGADEKLFFGSGTQLSVL.

The chain recombines TRBV27 with TRBJ1-5; TRBD1 matches at 10 bases. Germline V lookup: CDR1 MNHEY, CDR2 SMNVEV (reference sequence). With V trimmed by 5 bases and J by 0 bases, 7 bases remained unmatched. The CDR3 sequence is 17 residues long. The CDR3 here is CASSPGTGVYSNQPQHF. CDR3 nucleotides: TGTGCCAGCAGTCCCGGGACAGGGGTTTATAGCAATCAGCCCCAGCATTTT.

This sequence joins TRBV10-1 and TRBJ2-4; TRBD1 is a possible D gene (5 bases). The CDR3 sequence is 14 residues long. The germline V gene has CDR1 WNHNN and CDR2 SYGVQD (reference sequence). Trimming cost V 0 bases and J 12 bases, with 15 bases left between them. The CDR3 is CASSESIGRVTQYF. The CDR3 DNA sequence: TGCGCCAGCAGTGAGTCGATAGGCAGGGTTACTCAGTACTTC.

The chain joins TRBV5-1 to TRBJ1-1, with TRBD1 identical over 8 bases. J gave up 1 base and V 4 bases, and 6 bases lay outside the gene matches. Germline CDR1 reads SGHRS; CDR2 reads YFSETQ. The CDR3 is made up of 15 amino acids. CDR3 DNA sequence: TGCGCCAGCAGCCGATGGACAGGGCCGAACACTGAAGCTTTCTTT. Translated: CASSRWTGPNTEAFF.

In this sample, this clone turned up a few times. The chain couples TRBV28 to TRBJ2-5; unclear D gene. V dropped 2 bases and J dropped 5 bases, with 3 bases sitting between them. The CDR3 has 11 amino acids. Germline V gives CDR1 MDHEN, CDR2 SYDVKM. CDR3 loop: CASSLDETQYF. The DNA of the CDR3 is TGTGCCAGCAGTTTAGACGAGACCCAGTACTTC.

The chain combines TRBV6-7 with TRBJ1-5; D not resolved. TRBV6-7 is assigned to the ORF class and has an uncertain function. The CDR3 runs to 18 residues. V was pared by 0 bases and J by 4 bases, with 19 bases between. The CDR3 loop is CASSYSRIETLSNQPQHF. The CDR3 region has the DNA TGTGCCAGCAGTTACTCGAGGATAGAAACCTTAAGTAATCAGCCCCAGCATTTT.

The chain uses TRBV28 and TRBJ1-1, with D perhaps TRBD1 (6 bases). Germline-derived CDR1 and CDR2 are MDHEN and SYDVKM. The ends were cut back, 7 bases at V and 10 bases at J, with 19 bases in the middle. The CDR3 has 13 residues. CDR3 sequence reads: CASTTSMGAPAFF. CDR3 in DNA: TGTGCCAGCACCACATCGATGGGGGCGCCAGCTTTCTTT. The full variable domain, with the rest looked up from reference TRBV28 and TRBJ1-1, is DVKVTQSSRYLVKRTGEKVFLECVQDMDHENMFWYRQDPGLGLRLIYFSYDVKMKEKGDIPEGYSVSREKKERFSLILESASTNQTSMYLCASTTSMGAPAFFGQGTRLTVV.

The V call is TRBV9, the J call TRBJ1-1; a weak D match, TRBD1 (5 bases). Germline V CDR1 and CDR2: SGDLS, YYNGEE. The V and J ends lost 0 bases and 2 bases respectively, with 11 bases between them. This CDR3 is built from 15 residues. This CDR3 reads CASSVGDSRNTEAFF. DNA of the CDR3: TGTGCCAGCAGCGTAGGCGACAGTCGCAACACTGAAGCTTTCTTT.

This clone was recorded a few times. The gene calls are TRBV7-4 and TRBJ1-2; 10 bases fit TRBD1. The germline V gene encodes CDR1 SGHVT and CDR2 SQSDAQ. This CDR3 contains 15 residues. V was pared by 0 bases and J by 4 bases, with 2 bases of the junction left unmatched. CDR3 DNA: TGTGCCAGCAGCTTAGCCGGGACAGGGGTCTATGGCTACACCTTC. Translated, it gives CASSLAGTGVYGYTF.

The V and J genes are TRBV5-5 and TRBJ2-5; D may be TRBD1 (6 bases). The V end was cut by 4 bases, the J end by 1 base, with 17 bases between. The V gene's germline CDR1 is SGHKS and CDR2 YYEKEE (reference sequence). The CDR3 runs 16 residues. CDR3 protein: CASSTNRVFFQETQYF. CDR3 sequence (DNA): TGTGCCAGCAGCACGAACAGGGTATTTTTCCAAGAGACCCAGTACTTC. Variable domain in full (rest from reference TRBV5-5 and TRBJ2-5): DAGVTQSPTHLIKTRGQQVTLRCSPISGHKSVSWYQQVLGQGPQFIFQYYEKEERGRGNFPDRFSARQFPNYSSELNVNALLLGDSALYLCASSTNRVFFQETQYFGPGTRLLVL.

V is TRBV7-3 and J is TRBJ2-2, with a weak D call TRBD2 (5 bases). CDR3 length: 13 residues. The germline V gene encodes CDR1 SGHTA and CDR2 FQGTGA. Trimming left V 2 bases short and J 7 bases short, with 8 bases between. Here the CDR3 DNA reads TGTGCCAGCAGCTTATTCCGGGACGGGGAGCTGTTTTTT. Translation gives CASSLFRDGELFF.

This chain links TRBV6-6 with TRBJ2-1, with 7 bases lining up with TRBD2. The CDR3 is 16 amino acids. Germline CDR1 and CDR2: MNHNY and SVGAGI (reference sequence). Trimming at V came to 6 bases and at J to 1 base, leaving 9 bases not matched to a gene. CDR3 in amino acids: CASRTLAANSYNEQFF. In DNA, the CDR3 is TGTGCCAGCAGAACTCTAGCGGCTAATTCCTACAATGAGCAGTTCTTC.

The gene calls are TRBV9 and TRBJ1-3; no definite D call. CDR3 size: 15 residues. Germline V CDR1 and CDR2: SGDLS, YYNGEE. V lost 4 bases and J 2 bases, leaving 13 bases between the germline ends. CDR3 in amino acids: CASSPTTVAGNTIYF. CDR3 nucleotide sequence: TGTGCCAGCAGCCCGACGACGGTAGCTGGAAACACCATATATTTT.

J is TRBJ1-1 and V is TRBV5-1, with D perhaps TRBD1 (5 bases). The CDR3 contains 15 residues. V was pared by 0 bases and J by 6 bases, with 15 bases between. Germline CDR1 reads SGHRS; CDR2 reads YFSETQ. Here the CDR3 DNA reads TGCGCCAGCAGCTTGGCCGGGGGTGTGGGACCTGAAGCTTTCTTT. It translates to CASSLAGGVGPEAFF. Together with reference TRBV5-1 and TRBJ1-1, the CDR3 gives the full variable domain: KAGVTQTPRYLIKTRGQQVTLSCSPISGHRSVSWYQQTPGQGLQFLFEYFSETQRNKGNFPGRFSGRQFSNSRSEMNVSTLELGDSALYLCASSLAGGVGPEAFFGQGTRLTVV.

The chain has TRBV19 and TRBJ1-5, with D possibly matching TRBD1 (6 bases). There are 14 residues in the CDR3. Germline V gene data show CDR1 as LNHDA and CDR2 as SQIVND (reference sequence). V was shortened by 7 bases and J by 3 bases, with 13 bases between the two germline ends. Here the CDR3 reads CASTEQGPNQPQHF. CDR3 bases: TGTGCCAGTACGGAACAGGGACCCAATCAGCCCCAGCATTTT.

The J gene is TRBJ2-3, the V gene TRBV30; the match to TRBD2 covers 9 bases. Germline-derived CDR1 and CDR2 are GTSNPN and SVGIG (reference sequence). The CDR3 is 13 amino acids. The CDR3 nucleotides read TGTGCTTGTTCCTCTAGCGGGGCAGATACGCAGTATTTT. Its translation is CACSSSGADTQYF.

The chain carries TRBV18 and TRBJ2-5; 14 bases match TRBD2. The V gene end was trimmed by 5 bases and the J gene end by 4 bases; junction bases not matched to a gene: 6. In germline, CDR1 is KGHSH, CDR2 LQKENI. This CDR3 is 16 amino acids long. DNA of the CDR3: TGTGCCAGCTCATCGCGAGGACTAGCGGGAGGAGAGACCCAGTACTTC. Residues: CASSSRGLAGGETQYF.

This chain connects TRBV30 to TRBJ2-7; the match to TRBD1 covers 9 bases. CDR3 length: 14 amino acids. CDR1 is GTSNPN and CDR2 is SVGIG in the germline V gene (reference sequence). The V gene end was trimmed by 3 bases and the J gene end by 3 bases; junction bases not matched to a gene: 6. The CDR3 region has the DNA TGTGCCTGGAGATCCCGGGACAGGGTCTACGAGCAGTACTTC. This translates into CAWRSRDRVYEQYF.

This clone occurred once. V is TRBV6-5 and J is TRBJ2-7; D remains ambiguous. Germline loops: CDR1 MNHEY, CDR2 SVGAGI. This CDR3 is built from 13 residues. Deletions cut 6 bases from V and 6 bases from J, with 15 bases between. CDR3 protein: CASSVRRIGEQYF. The CDR3 DNA reads as TGTGCCAGCAGCGTACGCAGGATCGGCGAGCAGTACTTC.